This T cell receptor (beta chain) was sequenced during a study of cytomegalovirus exposure and HLA in healthy donors. Primers for the PCR totalled 60 Vbeta and 13 Jbeta. TCRdb keeps only in-frame clones here, not all; method: immunoSEQ multiplex PCR. The sample lists 150,000 to 190,000 clones; approximately 82% were seen once. Germline V gene sequence: CDR1 SQVTM, CDR2 ANQGSEA. Trimming stripped 4 bases from V and 3 bases from J, with 7 bases between. CDR3 length: 11 residues. The chain has TRBV29-1 and TRBJ2-7; D is ambiguous. Sequenced material: PBMCs. The receptor's source is a woman aged 45-59 years in good health and CMV-seropositive. The CDR3 nucleotides read TGCAGCGTTGGACCGGGCTACGAGCAGTACTTC. Protein: CSVGPGYEQYF.